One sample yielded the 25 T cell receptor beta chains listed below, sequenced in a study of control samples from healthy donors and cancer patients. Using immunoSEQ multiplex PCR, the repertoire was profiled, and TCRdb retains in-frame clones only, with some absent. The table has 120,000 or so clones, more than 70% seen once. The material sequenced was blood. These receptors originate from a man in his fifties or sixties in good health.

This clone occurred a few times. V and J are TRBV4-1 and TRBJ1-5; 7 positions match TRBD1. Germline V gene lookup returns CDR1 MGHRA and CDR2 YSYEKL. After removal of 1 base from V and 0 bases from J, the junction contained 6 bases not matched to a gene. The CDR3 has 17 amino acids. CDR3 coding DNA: TGCGCCAGCAGCCAAGTAATAACAGGGGTTAGCAATCAGCCCCAGCATTTT. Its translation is CASSQVITGVSNQPQHF.

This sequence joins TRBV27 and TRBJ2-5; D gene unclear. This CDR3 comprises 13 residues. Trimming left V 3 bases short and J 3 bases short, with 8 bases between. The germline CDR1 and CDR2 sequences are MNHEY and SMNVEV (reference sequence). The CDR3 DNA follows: TGTGCCAGCAGTTTCAACAGAGAAGAGACCCAGTACTTC. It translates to CASSFNREETQYF.

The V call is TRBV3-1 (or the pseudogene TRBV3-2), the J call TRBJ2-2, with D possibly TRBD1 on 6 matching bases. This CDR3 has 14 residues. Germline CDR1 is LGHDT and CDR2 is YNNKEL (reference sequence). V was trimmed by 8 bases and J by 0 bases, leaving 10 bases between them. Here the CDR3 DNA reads TGTGCCAGCCACCGACAGGCGAACACCGGGGAGCTGTTTTTT. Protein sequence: CASHRQANTGELFF.

The CDR3 DNA sequence: TGTGCCAGCAGGCGAGGTCGGTCCATTCAGTACTTC. It yields the protein CASRRGRSIQYF. This rearrangement joins TRBV28 to TRBJ2-4; D is ambiguous. This CDR3 is 12 amino acids long. V was shortened by 6 bases and J by 9 bases, with 12 bases between the two germline ends. Germline lookup yields CDR1 MDHEN and CDR2 SYDVKM.

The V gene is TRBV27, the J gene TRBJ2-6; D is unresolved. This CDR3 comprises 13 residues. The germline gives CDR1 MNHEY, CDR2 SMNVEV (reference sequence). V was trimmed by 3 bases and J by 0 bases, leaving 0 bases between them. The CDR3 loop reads CASSFSGANVLTF. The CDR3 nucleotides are TGTGCCAGCAGTTTCTCTGGGGCCAACGTCCTGACTTTC.

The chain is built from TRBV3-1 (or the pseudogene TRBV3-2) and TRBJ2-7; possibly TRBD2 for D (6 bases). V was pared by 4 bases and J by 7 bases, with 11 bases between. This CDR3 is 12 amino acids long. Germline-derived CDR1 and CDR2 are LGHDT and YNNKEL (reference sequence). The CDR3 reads CASSRVGGEQYF. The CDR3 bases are TGTGCCAGCAGCCGGGTGGGAGGAGAGCAGTACTTC.

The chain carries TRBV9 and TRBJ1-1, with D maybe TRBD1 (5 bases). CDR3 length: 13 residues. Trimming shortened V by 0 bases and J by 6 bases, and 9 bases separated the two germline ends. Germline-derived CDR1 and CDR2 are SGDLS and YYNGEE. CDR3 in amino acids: CASSVARDAEAFF. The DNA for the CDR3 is TGTGCCAGCAGCGTAGCCCGGGACGCTGAAGCTTTCTTT. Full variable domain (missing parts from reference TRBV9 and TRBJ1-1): DSGVTQTPKHLITATGQRVTLRCSPRSGDLSVYWYQQSLDQGLQFLIQYYNGEERAKGNILERFSAQQFPDLHSELNLSSLELGDSALYFCASSVARDAEAFFGQGTRLTVV.

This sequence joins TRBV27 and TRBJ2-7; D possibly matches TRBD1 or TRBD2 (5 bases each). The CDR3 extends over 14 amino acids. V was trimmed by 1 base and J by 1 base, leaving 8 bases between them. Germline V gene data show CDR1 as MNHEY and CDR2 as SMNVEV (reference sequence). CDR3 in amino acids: CASSLLGESYEQYF. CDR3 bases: TGTGCCAGCAGTTTATTGGGGGAATCCTACGAGCAGTACTTC.

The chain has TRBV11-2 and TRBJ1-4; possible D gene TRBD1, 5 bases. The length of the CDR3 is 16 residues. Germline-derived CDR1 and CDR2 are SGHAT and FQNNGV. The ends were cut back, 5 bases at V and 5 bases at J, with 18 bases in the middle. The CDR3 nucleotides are TGTGCCAGCAGCCTCCAGGCCACAGGCGGAAATGAAAAACTGTTTTTT. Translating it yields CASSLQATGGNEKLFF.

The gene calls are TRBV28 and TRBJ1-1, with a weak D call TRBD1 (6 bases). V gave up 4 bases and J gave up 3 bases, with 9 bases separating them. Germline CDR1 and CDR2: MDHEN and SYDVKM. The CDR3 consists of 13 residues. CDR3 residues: CASSWRGYTEAFF. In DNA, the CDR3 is TGTGCCAGCAGTTGGAGGGGGTACACTGAAGCTTTCTTT.

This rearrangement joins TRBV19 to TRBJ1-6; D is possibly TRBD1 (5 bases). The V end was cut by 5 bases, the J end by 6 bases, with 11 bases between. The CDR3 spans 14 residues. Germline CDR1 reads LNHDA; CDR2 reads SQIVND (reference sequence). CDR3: CASSFRDGNSPLHF. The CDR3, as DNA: TGTGCCAGTAGTTTCCGGGACGGTAATTCACCCCTCCACTTT.

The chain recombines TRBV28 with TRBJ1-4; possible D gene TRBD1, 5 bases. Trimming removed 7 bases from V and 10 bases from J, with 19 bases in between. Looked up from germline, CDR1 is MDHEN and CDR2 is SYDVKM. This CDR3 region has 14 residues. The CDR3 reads CASILAGGMGKLFF. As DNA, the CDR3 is TGTGCCAGCATCCTAGCGGGGGGGATGGGAAAACTGTTTTTT. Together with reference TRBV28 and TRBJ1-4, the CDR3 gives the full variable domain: DVKVTQSSRYLVKRTGEKVFLECVQDMDHENMFWYRQDPGLGLRLIYFSYDVKMKEKGDIPEGYSVSREKKERFSLILESASTNQTSMYLCASILAGGMGKLFFGSGTQLSVL.

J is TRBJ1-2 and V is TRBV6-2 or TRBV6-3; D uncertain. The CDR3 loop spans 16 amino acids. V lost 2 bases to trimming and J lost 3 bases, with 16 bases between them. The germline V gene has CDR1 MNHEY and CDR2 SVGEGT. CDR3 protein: CASSYDGWQNYYGYTF. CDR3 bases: TGTGCCAGCAGTTACGATGGATGGCAGAACTACTATGGCTACACCTTC.

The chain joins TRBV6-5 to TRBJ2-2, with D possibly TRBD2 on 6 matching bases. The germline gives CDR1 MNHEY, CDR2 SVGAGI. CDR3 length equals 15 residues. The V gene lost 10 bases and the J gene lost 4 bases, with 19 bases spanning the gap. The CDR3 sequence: CATEIDGGSTGELFF. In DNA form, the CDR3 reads TGTGCCACCGAAATAGACGGGGGAAGCACCGGGGAGCTGTTTTTT.

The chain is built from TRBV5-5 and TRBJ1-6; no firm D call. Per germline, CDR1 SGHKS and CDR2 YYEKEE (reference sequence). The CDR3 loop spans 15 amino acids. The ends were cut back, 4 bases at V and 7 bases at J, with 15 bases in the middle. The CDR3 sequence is CASSPGPRANSPLHF. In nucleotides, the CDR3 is TGTGCCAGCAGCCCAGGACCGCGAGCCAATTCACCCCTCCACTTT.

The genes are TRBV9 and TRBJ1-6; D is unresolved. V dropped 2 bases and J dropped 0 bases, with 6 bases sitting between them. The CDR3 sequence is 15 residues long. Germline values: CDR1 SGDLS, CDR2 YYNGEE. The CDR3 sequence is CASSVSGSYNSPLHF. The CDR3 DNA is TGTGCCAGCAGCGTCTCCGGCTCCTATAATTCACCCCTCCACTTT.

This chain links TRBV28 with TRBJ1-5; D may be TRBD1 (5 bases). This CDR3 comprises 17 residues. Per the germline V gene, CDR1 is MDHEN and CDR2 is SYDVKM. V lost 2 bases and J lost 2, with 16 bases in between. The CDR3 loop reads CASSLGSRGFGNQPQHF. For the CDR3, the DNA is TGTGCCAGCAGTTTAGGGTCACGGGGGTTCGGCAATCAGCCCCAGCATTTT.

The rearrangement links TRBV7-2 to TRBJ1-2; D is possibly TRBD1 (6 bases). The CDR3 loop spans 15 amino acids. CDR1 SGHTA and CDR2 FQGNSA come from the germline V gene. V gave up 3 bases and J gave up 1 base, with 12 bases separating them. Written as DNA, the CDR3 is TGTGCCAGCAGCTTCAGCCGGACAGTTAACTATGGCTACACCTTC. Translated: CASSFSRTVNYGYTF.

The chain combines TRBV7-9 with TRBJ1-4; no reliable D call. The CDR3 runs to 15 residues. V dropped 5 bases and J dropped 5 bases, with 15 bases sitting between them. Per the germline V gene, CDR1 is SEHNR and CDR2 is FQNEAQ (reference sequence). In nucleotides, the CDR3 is TGTGCCAGCAGCCTTCACGAGGGAGGGAATGAAAAACTGTTTTTT. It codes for CASSLHEGGNEKLFF.

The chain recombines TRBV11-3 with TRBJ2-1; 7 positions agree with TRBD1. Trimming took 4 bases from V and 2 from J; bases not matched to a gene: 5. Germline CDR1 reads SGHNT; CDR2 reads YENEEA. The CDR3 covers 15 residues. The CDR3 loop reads CASSSDGQAYNEQFF. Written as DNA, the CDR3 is TGTGCCAGCAGCTCAGACGGACAGGCCTACAATGAGCAGTTCTTC.

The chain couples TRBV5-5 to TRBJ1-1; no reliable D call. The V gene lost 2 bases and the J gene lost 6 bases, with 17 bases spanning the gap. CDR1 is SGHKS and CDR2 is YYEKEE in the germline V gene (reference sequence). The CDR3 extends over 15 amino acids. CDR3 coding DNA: TGTGCCAGCAGCTTATCAGGCCAAAATTGGGCTGAAGCTTTCTTT. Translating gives CASSLSGQNWAEAFF. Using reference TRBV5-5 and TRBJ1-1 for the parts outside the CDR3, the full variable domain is DAGVTQSPTHLIKTRGQQVTLRCSPISGHKSVSWYQQVLGQGPQFIFQYYEKEERGRGNFPDRFSARQFPNYSSELNVNALLLGDSALYLCASSLSGQNWAEAFFGQGTRLTVV.

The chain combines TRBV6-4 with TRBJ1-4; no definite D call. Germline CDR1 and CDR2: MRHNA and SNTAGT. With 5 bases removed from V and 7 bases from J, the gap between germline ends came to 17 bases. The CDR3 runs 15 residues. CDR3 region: CASSPDWGVGEKLFF. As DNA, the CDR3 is TGTGCCAGCAGTCCCGACTGGGGAGTGGGTGAAAAACTGTTTTTT.

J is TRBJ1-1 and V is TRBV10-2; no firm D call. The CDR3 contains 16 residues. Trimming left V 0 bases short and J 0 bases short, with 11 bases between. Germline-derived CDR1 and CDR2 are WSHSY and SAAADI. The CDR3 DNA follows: TGCGCCAGCAGTGAGTCTGTCGGGAAAATGAACACTGAAGCTTTCTTT. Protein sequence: CASSESVGKMNTEAFF.

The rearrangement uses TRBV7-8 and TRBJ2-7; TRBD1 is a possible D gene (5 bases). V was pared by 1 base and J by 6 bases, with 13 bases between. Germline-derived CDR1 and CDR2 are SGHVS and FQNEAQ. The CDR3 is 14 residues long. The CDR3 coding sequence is TGTGCCAGCAGCTTAGACAGGAGCCGAGGCGAGCAGTACTTC. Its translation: CASSLDRSRGEQYF. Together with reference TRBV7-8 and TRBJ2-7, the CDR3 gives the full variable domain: GAGVSQSPRYKVAKRGQDVALRCDPISGHVSLFWYQQALGQGPEFLTYFQNEAQLDKSGLPSDRFFAERPEGSVSTLKIQRTQQEDSAVYLCASSLDRSRGEQYFGPGTRLTVT.

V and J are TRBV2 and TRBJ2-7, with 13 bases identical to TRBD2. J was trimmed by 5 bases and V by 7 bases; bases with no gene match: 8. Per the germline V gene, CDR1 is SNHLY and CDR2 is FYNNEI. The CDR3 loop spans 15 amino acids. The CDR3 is CASTLGTSGANEQYF. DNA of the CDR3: TGTGCCAGCACTCTCGGGACTAGCGGGGCCAACGAGCAGTACTTC.